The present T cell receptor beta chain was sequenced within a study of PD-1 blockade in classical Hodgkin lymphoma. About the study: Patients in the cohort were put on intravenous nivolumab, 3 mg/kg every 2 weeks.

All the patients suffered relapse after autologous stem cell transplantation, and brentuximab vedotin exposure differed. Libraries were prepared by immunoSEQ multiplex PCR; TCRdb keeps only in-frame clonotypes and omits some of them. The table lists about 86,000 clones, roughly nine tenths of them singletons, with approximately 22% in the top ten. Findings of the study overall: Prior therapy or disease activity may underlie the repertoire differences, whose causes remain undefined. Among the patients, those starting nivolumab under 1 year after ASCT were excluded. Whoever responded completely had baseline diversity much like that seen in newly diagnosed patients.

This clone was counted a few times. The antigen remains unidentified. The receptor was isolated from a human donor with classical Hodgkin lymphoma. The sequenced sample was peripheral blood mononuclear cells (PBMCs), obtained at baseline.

CDR3 region: CASSLSSYEQYF. CDR3 DNA sequence: TGTGCCAGCAGCCTTAGCTCCTACGAGCAGTACTTC. This sequence joins TRBV5-4 and TRBJ2-7, with D hard to call. CDR3 length: 12 residues. The V and J ends lost 4 bases and 0 bases respectively, with 5 bases between them. The germline CDR1 and CDR2 sequences are SGHNT and YYREEE (reference sequence).